This T cell receptor (beta chain) was observed in a study of CD8 T cells in Susac syndrome. The RNA input was 0.5 to 1 ug, and it was reverse transcribed with random hexamers. The immunoSEQ assay covered 54 Vbeta and 13 Jbeta segments for CDR3. TCRdb independently ran MiXCR on the immunoSEQ multiplex PCR reads; one entry per CDR3 protein. The sample holds a few hundred thousand distinct CDR3 sequences, around 96% seen once. CD8+ and CD4+ T cells taken from blood had their TCR beta sequenced. This receptor was obtained from a human donor with multiple sclerosis. Input material: CD4+ T cells from PBMCs.

CDR3 sequence (DNA): TGTGCCAGCAGTTTGGGGCGGGAGAGGTTCTTC. Protein: CASSLGRERFF. The chain recombines TRBV12-3 or TRBV12-4 with TRBJ2-1; TRBD2 matches 7 bases. After removal of 3 bases from V and 15 bases from J, the junction contained 5 bases not matched to a gene. The CDR3 runs to 11 residues.